This is a list of T cell receptor beta chains from one sample in a study of CD4 T cells in relation to SARS-CoV-2 and coronaviruses. Some clones are missing from TCRdb's copy, which holds only in-frame ones; the method was immunoSEQ multiplex PCR. This sample has more than 55,000 clones, with about nine tenths found just once. The material sequenced was memory CD4+ T cells from PBMCs. The receptors derive from a human donor in good health. The CDR3 runs from the conserved cysteine through the conserved F or W. D genes are given only for firm matches. The size of a clone is reported for some rows only, either as once, few or many, or as a class for expanded clones.

cdr3_nt,cdr3_aa,d_call,v_call,clone_size,j_call
TGCGCCAGCAGCTTGGGGACTCTCAATGAGCAGTTCTTC,CASSLGTLNEQFF,NA,TRBV5-1,NA,TRBJ2-1
TGTGCCAGCAGCTTGGAAGGTGATGAGCAGTTCTTC,CASSLEGDEQFF,NA,TRBV5-6,NA,TRBJ2-1
TGTGCCAGCGTTGAGAGGATCCGCAATCAGCCCCAGCATTTT,CASVERIRNQPQHF,NA,TRBV6-5,NA,TRBJ1-5
TGTGCCAGCCGGGGGCCGGATGAAAAACTGTTTTTT,CASRGPDEKLFF,NA,TRBV12-3/TRBV12-4,NA,TRBJ1-4
TGTGCCAGCAGCCAATCTCGCCCGACTTCCCCCCAAGAGACCCAGTACTTC,CASSQSRPTSPQETQYF,NA,TRBV3-1/TRBV3-2,few,TRBJ2-5
TGCGCCAGCAGCTTCGGGAACAGAAACACAGATACGCAGTATTTT,CASSFGNRNTDTQYF,NA,TRBV5-1,NA,TRBJ2-3
TGTGCCAGCAGCCGGGGGATGGGGGAGACCCAGTACTTC,CASSRGMGETQYF,NA,TRBV5-4,NA,TRBJ2-5
TGTGCCAGCAGCTTAGGAGTAGCGCAATCTAGCACAGATACGCAGTATTTT,CASSLGVAQSSTDTQYF,NA,TRBV7-8,once,TRBJ2-3
TGTGCCAGCAGAACCGGGACAGGGCTCCACGAGCAGTACTTC,CASRTGTGLHEQYF,TRBD1,TRBV28,NA,TRBJ2-7
TGTGCCAGCAGCTTGTCGGGGGTAGGTCGTGGCGAGACCCAGTACTTC,CASSLSGVGRGETQYF,NA,TRBV5-5,NA,TRBJ2-5
TGTGCCAGCAGTTTACACAGGGGGCCGTCGTCCGCAGAAGATACGCAGTATTTT,CASSLHRGPSSAEDTQYF,TRBD1,TRBV27,NA,TRBJ2-3
TGTGCCAGCAGCTTAGCTGCGGGAGTAACAATGAACACTGAAGCTTTCTTT,CASSLAAGVTMNTEAFF,NA,TRBV7-9,NA,TRBJ1-1
TGTGCCAGCACCAACCAGCAGGGTTCCTATAATTCACCCCTCCACTTT,CASTNQQGSYNSPLHF,NA,TRBV6-6,once,TRBJ1-6
TGTGCCACCAGTGCTGATGGGAGCGGCGTCGGGGAGCTGTTTTTT,CATSADGSGVGELFF,NA,TRBV24-1,NA,TRBJ2-2
TGTGCCACCGGGACAACCTATACGCAGTATTTT,CATGTTYTQYF,NA,TRBV19,once,TRBJ2-3
TGTGCCTGTCATGGGGGCCGATATGGCTACACCTTC,CACHGGRYGYTF,NA,TRBV30,NA,TRBJ1-2
TGTGCCAGCAGTTCCCCGGACAGGAGGAACACTGAAGCTTTCTTT,CASSSPDRRNTEAFF,TRBD1,TRBV28,NA,TRBJ1-1
TGTGCCAGCAGTGATAGTGGATCGAACTATGGCTACACCTTC,CASSDSGSNYGYTF,NA,TRBV6-1,NA,TRBJ1-2
TGTGCCAGCAGAATCCCGGGACAGGGTGGGGGCTACACCTTC,CASRIPGQGGGYTF,TRBD1,TRBV6-5,NA,TRBJ1-2
TGTGCCAGCTCACCACTGAGACAGGGGGCGGAATCACCCCTCCACTTT,CASSPLRQGAESPLHF,TRBD1,TRBV18,once,TRBJ1-6
TGTGCCTGGAGTGGGCAGGGGAACACTGAAGCTTTCTTT,CAWSGQGNTEAFF,NA,TRBV30,once,TRBJ1-1
TGTGCCACCAGTGATTTCCGGACAGGCGCCGAGCAGTACTTC,CATSDFRTGAEQYF,TRBD1,TRBV24-1,NA,TRBJ2-7
TGTGCCAGCTCTTCGACAGTGAGGAACACCGGGGAGCTGTTTTTT,CASSSTVRNTGELFF,NA,TRBV18,NA,TRBJ2-2
TGTGCCAGCAGCGTAGTCGCTGGAAACACCATATATTTT,CASSVVAGNTIYF,NA,TRBV9,NA,TRBJ1-3
TGTGCCAGCAGCCCGGCCGGACAGGCCGGGAATTCACCCCTCCACTTT,CASSPAGQAGNSPLHF,TRBD1,TRBV28,NA,TRBJ1-6
TGTGCCTGCCGAACTAGCGGGAGCTTTCGTGAGCAGTTCTTC,CACRTSGSFREQFF,TRBD2,TRBV30,NA,TRBJ2-1